A selection of T cell receptor beta chains follows, all from one sample in a study of blood T cell repertoires in COVID-19. The protocol was immunoSEQ multiplex PCR, while the TCRdb copy is restricted to in-frame clones and leaves out a portion. The sample lists about 120,000 clones, 65% to 80% occurring once. Sequencing input: peripheral blood. The source is a man aged 65 to 79 with acute or convalescent COVID-19. CDR3s include the opening cysteine and the closing phenylalanine or tryptophan. D genes are given only for firm matches. Only some rows state a clone size, as once, few, many or a class for expanded clones.

CDR3: CATSRERGWTDTQYF; DNA: TGTGCCACCAGCAGAGAAAGGGGGTGGACAGATACGCAGTATTTT; J: TRBJ2-3; V: TRBV15; D: -; size: few
CDR3: CASSFRNYELFF; DNA: TGTGCCAGCAGTTTTCGCAACTACGAGCTGTTTTTT; J: TRBJ2-2; V: TRBV12-3/TRBV12-4; D: -; size: -
CDR3: CASSPRQGGFMNTEAFF; DNA: TGTGCCAGCAGCCCCCGGCAGGGGGGCTTCATGAACACTGAAGCTTTCTTT; J: TRBJ1-1; V: TRBV9; D: TRBD1; size: once
CDR3: CASSTGSSVPQHF; DNA: TGTGCCAGCAGCACGGGATCTTCTGTTCCCCAGCATTTT; J: TRBJ1-5; V: TRBV7-9; D: -; size: -
CDR3: CASSVEQTGNTIYF; DNA: TGTGCCAGCAGCGTAGAACAGACTGGAAACACCATATATTTT; J: TRBJ1-3; V: TRBV9; D: -; size: -
CDR3: CASSSSGTSGSETQYF; DNA: TGCGCCAGCAGCTCTTCCGGGACTAGCGGGAGTGAGACCCAGTACTTC; J: TRBJ2-5; V: TRBV5-1; D: TRBD2; size: -
CDR3: CASSQVGLVNTEAFF; DNA: TGTGCCAGCAGCCAAGTCGGGTTAGTGAACACTGAAGCTTTCTTT; J: TRBJ1-1; V: TRBV3-1/TRBV3-2; D: -; size: -
CDR3: CASSSPGTAAYEQYF; DNA: TGTGCCAGCAGTTCTCCCGGGACAGCCGCCTACGAGCAGTACTTC; J: TRBJ2-7; V: TRBV28; D: TRBD1; size: -
CDR3: CASLDSVNTEAFF; DNA: TGTGCCAGCTTGGACAGTGTGAACACTGAAGCTTTCTTT; J: TRBJ1-1; V: TRBV6-5; D: -; size: -
CDR3: CASSRTGGWDYGYTF; DNA: TGTGCCAGCAGCAGGACAGGGGGCTGGGACTATGGCTACACCTTC; J: TRBJ1-2; V: TRBV7-2; D: TRBD1; size: -
CDR3: CASSIYRGMNTEAFF; DNA: TGCGCCAGCAGCATCTACAGGGGGATGAACACTGAAGCTTTCTTT; J: TRBJ1-1; V: TRBV5-1; D: TRBD1; size: once
CDR3: CASSQSGGAYNEQFF; DNA: TGTGCCAGCTCGCAAAGCGGGGGGGCGTACAATGAGCAGTTCTTC; J: TRBJ2-1; V: TRBV18; D: TRBD2; size: once
CDR3: CASSPEGGGYYNEQFF; DNA: TGTGCCAGCAGCCCGGAGGGCGGGGGCTACTACAATGAGCAGTTCTTC; J: TRBJ2-1; V: TRBV7-3; D: -; size: -
CDR3: CSANDRDEKLFF; DNA: TGCAGTGCTAATGACAGGGATGAAAAACTGTTTTTT; J: TRBJ1-4; V: TRBV20-1; D: TRBD1; size: -
CDR3: CASSDGGPTGELFF; DNA: TGCGCCAGCAGCGACGGGGGTCCCACCGGGGAGCTGTTTTTT; J: TRBJ2-2; V: TRBV5-1; D: -; size: -
CDR3: CAWSAHASGGPEQFF; DNA: TGTGCCTGGTCCGCACACGCTAGCGGGGGCCCTGAGCAGTTCTTC; J: TRBJ2-1; V: TRBV30; D: TRBD2; size: -
CDR3: CASQWGTETQETQYF; DNA: TGTGCCAGTCAGTGGGGGACAGAGACGCAAGAGACCCAGTACTTC; J: TRBJ2-5; V: TRBV6-5; D: TRBD1; size: once
CDR3: CASSQDRNEQFF; DNA: TGTGCCAGCAGCCAAGATCGGAATGAGCAGTTCTTC; J: TRBJ2-1; V: TRBV3-1/TRBV3-2; D: -; size: -
CDR3: CASSLDRGPYNEQFF; DNA: TGTGCCAGTAGTCTCGACAGGGGTCCTTACAATGAGCAGTTCTTC; J: TRBJ2-1; V: TRBV19; D: TRBD1; size: -
CDR3: CSASYTEAFF; DNA: TGCAGTGCTTCCTACACTGAAGCTTTCTTT; J: TRBJ1-1; V: TRBV20-1; D: -; size: -
CDR3: CASSLGGGIRTDTQYF; DNA: TGTGCCAGCAGTCTCGGCGGCGGGATACGCACAGATACGCAGTATTTT; J: TRBJ2-3; V: TRBV5-4; D: -; size: -
CDR3: CASSSFRGNPAFF; DNA: TGTGCCAGCAGTTCCTTCCGGGGGAACCCAGCTTTCTTT; J: TRBJ1-1; V: TRBV12-3/TRBV12-4; D: -; size: -
CDR3: CASSLARERETQYF; DNA: TGTGCCAGCAGCTTAGCGCGGGAGCGGGAGACCCAGTACTTC; J: TRBJ2-5; V: TRBV7-2; D: TRBD2; size: -
CDR3: CATSGAGNTEAFF; DNA: TGTGCCACCAGTGGTGCGGGGAACACTGAAGCTTTCTTT; J: TRBJ1-1; V: TRBV24-1; D: -; size: -
CDR3: CASSRPGEPRKLFF; DNA: TGTGCCAGCAGCCGGCCCGGAGAACCTCGAAAACTGTTTTTT; J: TRBJ1-4; V: TRBV7-9; D: -; size: -
CDR3: CASSPPRTGVLNTEAFF; DNA: TGTGCCAGCTCACCCCCACGGACAGGGGTTCTTAACACTGAAGCTTTCTTT; J: TRBJ1-1; V: TRBV18; D: TRBD1; size: -
CDR3: CASRGGGPSQPQHF; DNA: TGTGCCAGCAGAGGAGGAGGGCCCAGTCAGCCCCAGCATTTT; J: TRBJ1-5; V: TRBV6-5; D: -; size: -
CDR3: CASKTGRAVDGYTF; DNA: TGCGCCAGCAAAACTGGCAGGGCGGTGGATGGCTACACCTTC; J: TRBJ1-2; V: TRBV5-1; D: -; size: few
CDR3: CAWTGQTPRTEAFF; DNA: TGTGCCTGGACAGGGCAAACCCCGCGGACTGAAGCTTTCTTT; J: TRBJ1-1; V: TRBV30; D: -; size: -
CDR3: CASSPQRENYGYTF; DNA: TGTGCCAGCAGCCCCCAGCGAGAAAACTATGGCTACACCTTC; J: TRBJ1-2; V: TRBV11-2; D: -; size: few
CDR3: CASSLYLRNTEAFF; DNA: TGTGCCAGCAGCCTATATCTTCGGAACACTGAAGCTTTCTTT; J: TRBJ1-1; V: TRBV6-5; D: -; size: few
CDR3: CASSPADRDHYEQYF; DNA: TGTGCCAGCAGTCCTGCTGACAGGGACCACTACGAGCAGTACTTC; J: TRBJ2-7; V: TRBV2; D: TRBD1; size: -
CDR3: CASSLSGSIYNEQFF; DNA: TGTGCCAGCAGCCTAAGCGGGAGTATCTACAATGAGCAGTTCTTC; J: TRBJ2-1; V: TRBV7-3; D: TRBD2; size: -
CDR3: CASSIDGLNEQFF; DNA: TGTGCCAGTAGTATAGATGGACTGAATGAGCAGTTCTTC; J: TRBJ2-1; V: TRBV19; D: -; size: once
CDR3: CASSLNGAVEEKLFF; DNA: TGTGCCAGCAGCCTCAATGGGGCAGTGGAAGAAAAACTGTTTTTT; J: TRBJ1-4; V: TRBV7-2; D: -; size: -
CDR3: CASSLRRQSEQFF; DNA: TGTGCCAGCAGTTTACGTAGACAGAGTGAGCAGTTCTTC; J: TRBJ2-1; V: TRBV28; D: -; size: few
CDR3: CASSTSSGGQVETQYF; DNA: TGTGCCAGCAGCACATCTAGCGGGGGCCAGGTGGAGACCCAGTACTTC; J: TRBJ2-5; V: TRBV4-2; D: TRBD2; size: -
CDR3: CASSSTGGLETQYF; DNA: TGTGCCAGCAGCTCGACAGGGGGCCTTGAGACCCAGTACTTC; J: TRBJ2-5; V: TRBV7-3; D: TRBD1; size: few
CDR3: CASSYSSGPSYEQYF; DNA: TGTGCCAGCAGTTACTCTTCAGGTCCCTCCTACGAGCAGTACTTC; J: TRBJ2-7; V: TRBV6-6; D: -; size: -
CDR3: CASSGEDYTEAFF; DNA: TGTGCCAGCAGTGGGGAGGACTACACTGAAGCTTTCTTT; J: TRBJ1-1; V: TRBV6-2/TRBV6-3; D: -; size: -
CDR3: CASSQSWQGLEDGNQPQHF; DNA: TGTGCCAGCAGCCAATCGTGGCAGGGGTTGGAAGACGGCAATCAGCCCCAGCATTTT; J: TRBJ1-5; V: TRBV16; D: -; size: -
CDR3: CASSYDSYNEQFF; DNA: TGTGCCAGCAGCTACGACAGCTACAATGAGCAGTTCTTC; J: TRBJ2-1; V: TRBV6-5; D: -; size: -
CDR3: CASSLESGRNYEQYF; DNA: TGCGCCAGCAGCTTGGAAAGCGGGAGAAACTACGAGCAGTACTTC; J: TRBJ2-7; V: TRBV5-1; D: TRBD2; size: -
CDR3: CSVAVGLLTDTQYF; DNA: TGCAGCGTTGCGGTGGGGCTCCTCACAGATACGCAGTATTTT; J: TRBJ2-3; V: TRBV29-1; D: -; size: -
CDR3: CASDSGGGTNSPLHF; DNA: TGTGCCAGCGACTCCGGGGGAGGGACTAATTCACCCCTCCACTTT; J: TRBJ1-6; V: TRBV4-2; D: -; size: -
CDR3: CASSFSSSQETQYF; DNA: TGTGCCAGCAGTTTTTCATCTAGCCAAGAGACCCAGTACTTC; J: TRBJ2-5; V: TRBV27; D: -; size: -